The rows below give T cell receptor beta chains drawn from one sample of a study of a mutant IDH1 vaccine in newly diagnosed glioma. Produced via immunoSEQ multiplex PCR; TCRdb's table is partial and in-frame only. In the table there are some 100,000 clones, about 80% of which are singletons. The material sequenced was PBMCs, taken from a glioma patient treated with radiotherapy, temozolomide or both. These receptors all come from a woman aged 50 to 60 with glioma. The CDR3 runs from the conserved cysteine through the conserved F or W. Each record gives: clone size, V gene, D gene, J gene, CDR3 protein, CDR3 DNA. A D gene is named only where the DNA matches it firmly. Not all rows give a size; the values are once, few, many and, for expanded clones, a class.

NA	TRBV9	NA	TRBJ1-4	CASSVGGGFNEKLFF	TGTGCCAGCAGCGTAGGGGGAGGGTTTAATGAAAAACTGTTTTTT
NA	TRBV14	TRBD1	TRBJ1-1	CASSPTGGNTEAFF	TGTGCCAGCAGCCCCACAGGGGGGAACACTGAAGCTTTCTTT
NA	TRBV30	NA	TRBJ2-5	CAWGRGQPKTQETQYF	TGTGCCTGGGGCCGCGGACAGCCAAAAACCCAAGAGACCCAGTACTTC
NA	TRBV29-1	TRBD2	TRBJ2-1	CSVASGLAGGDEQFF	TGCAGCGTTGCGTCGGGACTAGCGGGGGGCGATGAGCAGTTCTTC
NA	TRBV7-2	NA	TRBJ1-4	CASSPGRTLIGEKLFF	TGTGCCAGCAGCCCGGGACGGACCTTAATAGGTGAAAAACTGTTTTTT
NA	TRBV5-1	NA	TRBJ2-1	CASSLVAGAVYNEQFF	TGCGCCAGCAGCTTGGTCGCAGGGGCCGTCTACAATGAGCAGTTCTTC
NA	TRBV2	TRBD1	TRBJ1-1	CASRPRQGVNTEAFF	TGTGCCAGCAGGCCTAGACAGGGGGTGAACACTGAAGCTTTCTTT
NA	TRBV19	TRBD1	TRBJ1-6	CASSITAGQGWNSPLHF	TGTGCCAGTAGTATAACTGCGGGACAGGGGTGGAATTCACCCCTCCACTTT
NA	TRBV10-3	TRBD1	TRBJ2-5	CAINLGQGDETQYF	TGTGCCATCAATCTGGGACAGGGAGACGAGACCCAGTACTTC
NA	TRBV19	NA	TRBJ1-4	CASSVGQGLEKLFF	TGTGCCAGTAGTGTAGGGCAGGGCTTGGAAAAACTGTTTTTT
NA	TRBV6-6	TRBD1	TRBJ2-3	CASRLTGGVADTQYF	TGTGCCAGCAGATTGACAGGGGGTGTAGCAGATACGCAGTATTTT
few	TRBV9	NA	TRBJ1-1	CASSSRGEAFF	TGTGCCAGCAGCTCCCGTGGAGAAGCTTTCTTT
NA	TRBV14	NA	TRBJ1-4	CASRGRGSNEKLFF	TGTGCCAGCAGAGGAAGGGGGTCTAATGAAAAACTGTTTTTT
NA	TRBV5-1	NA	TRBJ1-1	CASSLWGASEAFF	TGCGCCAGCAGCTTGTGGGGGGCTTCTGAAGCTTTCTTT
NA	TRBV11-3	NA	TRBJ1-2	CASSLRRRDGYTF	TGTGCCAGCAGCTTACGGAGGCGCGATGGCTACACCTTC
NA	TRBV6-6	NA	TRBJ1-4	CASSYSSWRDEKLFF	TGTGCCAGCAGTTACTCATCGTGGAGGGATGAAAAACTGTTTTTT
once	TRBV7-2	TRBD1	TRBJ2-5	CASSLLGQQETQYF	TGTGCCAGCAGCTTATTGGGACAGCAAGAGACCCAGTACTTC
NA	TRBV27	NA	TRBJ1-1	CASSLGGLGLQTEAFF	TGTGCCAGCAGTTTAGGGGGTTTGGGACTTCAAACTGAAGCTTTCTTT
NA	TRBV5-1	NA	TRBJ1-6	CASSLDGSSYNSPLHF	TGCGCCAGCAGCTTGGACGGGAGCTCCTATAATTCACCCCTCCACTTT
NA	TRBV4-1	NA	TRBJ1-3	CASSQERVEEYRGNTIYF	TGCGCCAGCAGCCAAGAAAGGGTTGAGGAGTATAGGGGAAACACCATATATTTT
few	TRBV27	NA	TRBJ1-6	CASSLQVGPLHF	TGTGCCAGCAGCTTACAGGTGGGACCCCTCCACTTT
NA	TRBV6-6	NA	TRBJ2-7	CASSRTDAYEQYF	TGTGCCAGCTCTAGGACAGATGCCTACGAGCAGTACTTC
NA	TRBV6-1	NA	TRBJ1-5	CASSEASTDQPQHF	TGTGCCAGCAGTGAAGCTTCGACTGATCAGCCCCAGCATTTT
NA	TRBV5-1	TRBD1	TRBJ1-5	CASSLEGAGNQPQHF	TGCGCCAGCAGCTTGGAGGGGGCCGGGAATCAGCCCCAGCATTTT
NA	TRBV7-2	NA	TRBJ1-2	CASSYGTMGTPSNGYTF	TGTGCCAGCAGCTACGGGACAATGGGGACTCCCAGCAATGGCTACACCTTC
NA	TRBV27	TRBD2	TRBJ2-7	CASSVSREGYEQYF	TGTGCCAGCAGTGTTTCCAGGGAGGGCTACGAGCAGTACTTC
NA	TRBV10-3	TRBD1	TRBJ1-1	CAISDLGQGGTEAFF	TGTGCCATCAGTGACCTCGGACAGGGAGGCACTGAAGCTTTCTTT
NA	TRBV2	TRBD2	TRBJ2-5	CASSSGASGVETQYF	TGTGCCAGCAGTTCGGGGGCTAGCGGGGTGGAGACCCAGTACTTC
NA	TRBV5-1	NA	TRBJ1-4	CASSLGVTTSNEKLFF	TGCGCCAGCAGCTTGGGAGTCACGACCTCCAATGAAAAACTGTTTTTT
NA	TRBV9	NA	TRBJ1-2	CASSVVGSAVGGYTF	TGTGCCAGCAGCGTAGTAGGATCCGCAGTAGGCGGCTACACCTTC
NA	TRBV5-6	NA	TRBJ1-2	CASSPSRENYGYTF	TGTGCCAGCAGCCCGTCGAGGGAGAACTATGGCTACACCTTC
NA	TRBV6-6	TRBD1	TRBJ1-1	CASSNSGTGGGTEAFF	TGTGCCAGCAGTAACTCCGGGACAGGGGGCGGCACTGAAGCTTTCTTT
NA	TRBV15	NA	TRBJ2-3	CATSFPADTQYF	TGTGCCACCAGCTTCCCGGCAGATACGCAGTATTTT
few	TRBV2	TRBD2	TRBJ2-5	CASSLGTRQETQYF	TGTGCCAGCAGCCTCGGGACTAGGCAAGAGACCCAGTACTTC
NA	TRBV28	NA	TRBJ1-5	CASSSDGYSNQPQHF	TGTGCCAGCAGTTCCGACGGATATAGCAATCAGCCCCAGCATTTT
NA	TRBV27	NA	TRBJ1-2	CASSLSPPGRGYTF	TGTGCCAGCAGTTTATCCCCGCCGGGCAGAGGCTACACCTTC
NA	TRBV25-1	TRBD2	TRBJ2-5	CASSRGTSGGAFETQYF	TGTGCCAGCAGCCGAGGGACTAGCGGGGGGGCCTTCGAGACCCAGTACTTC
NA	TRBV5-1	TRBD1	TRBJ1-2	CASSLAGTALGYTF	TGCGCCAGCAGCTTGGCCGGGACAGCCTTGGGCTACACCTTC
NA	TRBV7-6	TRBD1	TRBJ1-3	CASSLTGGADTIYF	TGTGCCAGCAGCTTGACAGGGGGCGCGGACACCATATATTTT
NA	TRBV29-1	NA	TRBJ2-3	CSVSDSSTDTQYF	TGCAGCGTTTCGGATTCTAGCACAGATACGCAGTATTTT
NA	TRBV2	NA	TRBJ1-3	CASIAQGPGNTIYF	TGTGCCAGCATCGCACAGGGCCCCGGAAACACCATATATTTT
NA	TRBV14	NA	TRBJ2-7	CASSHPSGRTYYEQYF	TGTGCCAGCAGCCACCCATCGGGGAGGACGTACTACGAGCAGTACTTC
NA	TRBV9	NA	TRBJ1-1	CASSSYREGHTEAFF	TGTGCCAGCAGCTCATACAGGGAGGGGCACACTGAAGCTTTCTTT
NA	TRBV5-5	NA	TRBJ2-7	CASSLPRNYEQYF	TGTGCCAGCAGCCTCCCCCGTAACTACGAGCAGTACTTC
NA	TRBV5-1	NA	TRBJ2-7	CASRYPDKSYEQYF	TGCGCCAGCAGATACCCGGACAAGTCCTACGAGCAGTACTTC
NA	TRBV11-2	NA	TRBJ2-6	CASRHRVPGANVLTF	TGTGCCAGCAGGCACAGGGTCCCTGGGGCCAACGTCCTGACTTTC
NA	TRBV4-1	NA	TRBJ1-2	CASSQVGTGYTF	TGCGCCAGCAGCCAAGTGGGGACCGGCTACACCTTC
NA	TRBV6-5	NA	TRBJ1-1	CASRGEGSNTEAFF	TGTGCCAGCAGGGGGGAGGGCTCGAACACTGAAGCTTTCTTT
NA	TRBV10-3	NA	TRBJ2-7	CAISVWQVRATSTRTAYEQYF	TGTGCCATCAGTGTGTGGCAGGTTAGAGCCACGAGCACTCGTACCGCCTACGAGCAGTACTTC
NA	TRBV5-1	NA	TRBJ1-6	CASSTDSYNSPLHF	TGCGCCAGCAGCACAGACTCCTATAATTCACCCCTCCACTTT
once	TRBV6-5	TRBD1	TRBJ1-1	CASSYRTGAAEAFF	TGTGCCAGCAGTTACCGAACAGGGGCGGCTGAAGCTTTCTTT
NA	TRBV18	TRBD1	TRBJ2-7	CASSPRTGGYEQYF	TGTGCCAGCTCTCCCAGGACAGGGGGCTACGAGCAGTACTTC